This T cell receptor (beta chain) was obtained from a study of CD8 T cells in Susac syndrome. Study results and limitations: The number of individuals included in the study's TCR sequencing and HLA analysis was acknowledged as relatively small.

Peripheral blood CD8+ and CD4+ T cells were profiled by TCR beta sequencing. FACS enriched CD8+ TEMRA cells, while bulk CD8+ and CD4+ were negatively isolated. Comment on this clonotype: Its specificity is unknown.

Reverse transcription of about 0.45 to 1 ug RNA was carried out with random hexamers. An immunoSEQ multiplex PCR amplified TCR beta CDR3 over 54 Vbeta and 13 Jbeta. TCRdb re-called the immunoSEQ multiplex PCR reads through MiXCR, storing one row per CDR3 protein. Of around 130,000 distinct CDR3 sequences in the sample, around 94% are singletons; the top ten hold roughly 0.092%. Germline V gives CDR1 SEHNR, CDR2 FQNEAQ (reference sequence). The V gene end was trimmed by 3 bases and the J gene end by 8 bases; junction bases not matched to a gene: 5. This CDR3 has 13 amino acids. The rearrangement joins TRBV7-9 to TRBJ2-5; TRBD1 matches 8 bases. This receptor was obtained from a human donor in good health. Sequencing was carried out using CD4+ T cells from PBMCs. This CDR3 is CASSFSGGDTQYF. CDR3 bases: TGTGCCAGCAGCTTTTCAGGGGGCGATACCCAGTACTTC. The complete variable domain, with remaining parts taken from reference TRBV7-9 and TRBJ2-5, reads DTGVSQNPRHKITKRGQNVTFRCDPISEHNRLYWYRQTLGQGPEFLTYFQNEAQLEKSRLLSDRFSAERPKGSFSTLEIQRTEQGDSAMYLCASSFSGGDTQYFGPGTRLLVL.